This TCR beta chain was profiled in a study of molecular identifiers for immune sequencing clone quantification (dated by TCRdb to the late 2010s). Turning to the overall study: For a replicate experiment, the RNA from either about 20,000 or 100,000 naive CD8 T cells was divided into five aliquots, and four of those aliquots went on to sequencing. This methods study used CD8 T cells to benchmark TCR RNA copy counting and molecular-identifier clustering-based TCR repertoire sequencing (MIDCIRS).

Libraries came from PCR. Sequencing was performed on an Illumina HiSeq 4000. Bulk TCR libraries were made following a previously described method, with the TCR primers given in Table S5. Total RNA was purified with the Qiagen AllPrep DNA/RNA kit. Before analysis, reads from multiple sequencing runs of one library were combined. Per the original workflow: Reads were retained only if an exact TCR constant sequence was present, and the retained reads were trimmed to 150 nt and grouped according to their 12-nt molecular barcodes. Within each barcode group, reads were sub-clustered at a 15% Levenshtein threshold, and quality-weighted consensus sequences were built per RNA molecule. Non-functional sequences were filtered out, along with any lower-count sequence sitting one edit away from another sequence. Based on fitting two negative binomial distributions, any barcode sub-cluster with under 20% of the maximum read count was discarded. Starting from the raw public reads, TCRdb applied fastp trimming at Q25, assembled clones with MiXCR and retained in-frame beta chains. Records with the same CDR3 protein are collapsed into one entry carrying the most frequent genes and DNA. TCRdb assigned the V and J calls; the authors' analysis was not used. This sample comprises 300,000 to 400,000 distinct CDR3 sequences, about 21% of them detected only once. The top ten constitute 0.7% to 0.9% of the sample.

Libraries of naive CD8 T cells were built from anywhere between roughly 17,000 and 1,000,000 sorted cells, with 10%, 30% or 50% of the purified RNA used. Naive CD8 T cells were FACS-sorted as CD8+CD4-CCR7+CD45RA+ on a BD FACSAria II into RLT Plus buffer. Approximately nine TCR copies' worth of Jurkat RNA were spiked into roughly 17,000-1,100,000 naive CD8 T cell samples to test detection sensitivity. CD8 T cells were enriched using RosetteSep CD8+ T Cell Enrichment Cocktail and Ficoll-Paque, and the enriched cells then underwent ACK red cell lysis. Results the study describes overall, beyond this receptor: Naive libraries contained spiked-in Jurkat TCR RNA (around eleven copies' worth), which is not part of the donor repertoire. In CMV-specific effector cells, clones with more than 20 RNA copies contained over 99% of molecules, whereas in naive cells such clones contained under 1% of molecules. Identical TCR molecules sharing a barcode could cause highly expanded clone sizes to be underestimated. Modeling gave about 3 recovered TCR RNA copies per cell versus 8 to 10 by digital PCR, implying approximately 30% capture efficiency. When barcode sub-clustering was left out, chimeric consensus sequences inflated TCR diversity, with chimeras reaching as high as 47%. A single cell's worth of spiked-in Jurkat TCR RNA was reported detectable even among 900,000 to 1,000,000 naive CD8 T cells.

The CDR3 runs 19 amino acids, cysteine and phenylalanine included. The retained sequence is limited to the CDR3, 57 bases, with the frame set at the first base. Trimming removed 2 bases from V and 7 bases from J, leaving 26 bases between the germline ends. As encoded in the germline V gene, CDR1 is LGHNA while CDR2 is YSLEER. As for this clonotype: Its specific antigen is unknown. No much larger clonotype is one base removed from it; base qualities were not supplied.

The sequencing sample was made of naive CD8+ T cells from blood, with Jurkat cell RNA spiked in. In the paper's terms, the cell subset or site label means: FACS-sorted CD8+CD4-CCR7+CD45RA+ naive T cells. The chain uses TRBV4-3 and TRBJ1-4; a confident D gene designation cannot be given. The source is a human donor in good health. Some libraries in this study had Jurkat cell RNA spiked in. The CDR3 reads as follows: CASSQQDKAHQKEGEKLFF. The sequence in DNA is TGCGCCAGCAGCCAACAAGACAAAGCACACCAAAAAGAGGGTGAAAAACTGTTTTTT.